This T cell receptor (beta chain) was obtained from a study of naive and memory T cell subsets. With 6 bases removed from V and 0 bases from J, the gap between germline ends came to 9 bases. This CDR3 has 14 residues. Germline values: CDR1 SNHLY, CDR2 FYNNEI. This clonotype was recorded many times. An equimolar mix of two oligonucleotides served as the beta constant-region primer for TRBC1 and TRBC2. TCRdb re-called the UMI-ligation and nested PCR reads with MiXCR, one entry per CDR3 protein. The table lists tens of thousands of distinct CDR3 sequences, less than 15% of them singletons. The sequence was obtained from a human donor in good health. The V gene is TRBV2, the J gene TRBJ2-1; D is perhaps TRBD1 (5 bases). Sequences were obtained from effector memory CD4+ T cells from blood. Subset denoted: effector memory, CD45RA- CD27-. CDR3 in DNA: TGTGCCAGCAGACCAGGGTTCTCCTACAATGAGCAGTTCTTC. It yields the protein CASRPGFSYNEQFF.